This TCR beta chain was recorded in a study of blood T cell repertoires in COVID-19. Study details: The samples span acute and convalescent COVID-19 from the United States, Italy and Spain. PBMCs, B-cell-depleted T cells, or T cells provided the cDNA or gDNA that made up the material.

Original methodology: Cell counts per sample came from amplifying reference gene primers. This table comes from immunoSEQ multiplex PCR, and its TCRdb copy is limited to in-frame clones, with some not included. For V, J and clone size, that table is used; D and trimming come from the DNA. The data show tens of thousands of clones, roughly four fifths seen once. This TCR was recovered from a woman older than 75 with acute or convalescent COVID-19. Input material: peripheral blood.

CDR3 region: CASSPSAGTSPYEQYF. As DNA, the CDR3 is TGTGCCAGCAGCCCCTCGGCGGGGACCTCCCCCTACGAGCAGTACTTC. This chain connects TRBV6-2 or TRBV6-3 to TRBJ2-7, with D possibly TRBD2 on 6 matching bases. The CDR3 spans 16 residues. V lost 6 bases and J lost 2, with 20 bases in between. Germline V gene sequence: CDR1 MNHEY, CDR2 SVGEGT.